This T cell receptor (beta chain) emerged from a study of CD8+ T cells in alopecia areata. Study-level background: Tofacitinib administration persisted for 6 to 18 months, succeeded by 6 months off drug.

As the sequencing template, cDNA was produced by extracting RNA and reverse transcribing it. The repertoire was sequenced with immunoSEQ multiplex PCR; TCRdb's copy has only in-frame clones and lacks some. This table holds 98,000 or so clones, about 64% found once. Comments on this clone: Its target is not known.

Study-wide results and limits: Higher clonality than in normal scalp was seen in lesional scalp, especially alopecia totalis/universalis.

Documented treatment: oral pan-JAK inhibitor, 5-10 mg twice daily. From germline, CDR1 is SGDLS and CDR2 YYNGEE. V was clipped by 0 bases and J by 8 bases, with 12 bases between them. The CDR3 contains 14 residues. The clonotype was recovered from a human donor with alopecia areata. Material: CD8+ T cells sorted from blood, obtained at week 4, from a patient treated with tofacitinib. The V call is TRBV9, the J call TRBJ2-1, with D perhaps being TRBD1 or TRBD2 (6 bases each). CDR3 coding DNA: TGTGCCAGCAGCGTAGAACAGGGAGGCGATGAGCAGTTCTTC. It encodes CASSVEQGGDEQFF.